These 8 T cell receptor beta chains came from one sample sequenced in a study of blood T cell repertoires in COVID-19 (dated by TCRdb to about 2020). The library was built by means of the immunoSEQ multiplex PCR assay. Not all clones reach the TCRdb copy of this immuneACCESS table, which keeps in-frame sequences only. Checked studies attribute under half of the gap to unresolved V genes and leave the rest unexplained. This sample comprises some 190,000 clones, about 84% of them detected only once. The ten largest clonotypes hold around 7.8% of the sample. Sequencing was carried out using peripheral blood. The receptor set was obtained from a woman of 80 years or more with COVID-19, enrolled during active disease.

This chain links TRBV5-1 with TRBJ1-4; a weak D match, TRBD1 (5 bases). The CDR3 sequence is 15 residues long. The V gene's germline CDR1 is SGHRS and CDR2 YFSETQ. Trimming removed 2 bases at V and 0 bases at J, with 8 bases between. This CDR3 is CASSLGAATNEKLFF. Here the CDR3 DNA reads TGCGCCAGCAGCTTAGGGGCAGCAACTAATGAAAAACTGTTTTTT.

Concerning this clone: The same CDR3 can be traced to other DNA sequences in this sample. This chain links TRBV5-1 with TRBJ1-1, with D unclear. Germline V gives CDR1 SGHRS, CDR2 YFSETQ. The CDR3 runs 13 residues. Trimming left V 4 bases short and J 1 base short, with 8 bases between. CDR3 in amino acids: CASSRDTNTEAFF. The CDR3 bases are TGCGCCAGCAGCCGAGACACGAACACTGAAGCTTTCTTT. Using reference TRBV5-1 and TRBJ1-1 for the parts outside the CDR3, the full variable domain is KAGVTQTPRYLIKTRGQQVTLSCSPISGHRSVSWYQQTPGQGLQFLFEYFSETQRNKGNFPGRFSGRQFSNSRSEMNVSTLELGDSALYLCASSRDTNTEAFFGQGTRLTVV.

This CDR3 is CAIGLTGSPLHF. As DNA, the CDR3 is TGTGCCATCGGTCTGACAGGTTCACCCCTCCACTTT. V gene TRBV10-3 combines with J gene TRBJ1-6; D is perhaps TRBD1 (6 bases). The CDR3 is 12 amino acids. V dropped 8 bases and J dropped 9 bases, with 11 bases sitting between them. Germline CDR1 and CDR2: ENHRY and SYGVKD.

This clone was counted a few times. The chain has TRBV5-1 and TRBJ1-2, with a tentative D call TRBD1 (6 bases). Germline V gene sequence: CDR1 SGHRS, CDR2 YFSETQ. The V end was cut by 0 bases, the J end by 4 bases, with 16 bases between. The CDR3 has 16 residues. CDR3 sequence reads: CASSLEGTGTSYGYTF. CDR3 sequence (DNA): TGCGCCAGCAGCTTGGAAGGTACAGGGACGAGCTATGGCTACACCTTC.

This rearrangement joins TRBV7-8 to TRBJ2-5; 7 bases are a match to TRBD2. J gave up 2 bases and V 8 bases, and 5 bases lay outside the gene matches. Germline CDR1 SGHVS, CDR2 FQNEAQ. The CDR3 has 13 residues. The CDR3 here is CASQRGSQETQYF. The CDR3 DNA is TGTGCCAGCCAGCGGGGATCACAAGAGACCCAGTACTTC.

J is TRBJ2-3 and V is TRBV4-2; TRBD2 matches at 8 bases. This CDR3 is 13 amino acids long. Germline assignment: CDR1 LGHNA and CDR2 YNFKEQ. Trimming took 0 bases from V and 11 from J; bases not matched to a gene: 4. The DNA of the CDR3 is TGTGCCAGCAGCCAAGATACTAGCGGTGGGCAGTATTTT. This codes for CASSQDTSGGQYF.

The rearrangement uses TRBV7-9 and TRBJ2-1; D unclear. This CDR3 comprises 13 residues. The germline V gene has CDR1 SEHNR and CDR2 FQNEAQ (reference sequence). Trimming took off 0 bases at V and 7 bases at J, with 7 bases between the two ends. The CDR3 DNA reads TGTGCCAGCAGCTTAGCGGTAGCTAATGAGCAGTTCTTC. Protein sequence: CASSLAVANEQFF.

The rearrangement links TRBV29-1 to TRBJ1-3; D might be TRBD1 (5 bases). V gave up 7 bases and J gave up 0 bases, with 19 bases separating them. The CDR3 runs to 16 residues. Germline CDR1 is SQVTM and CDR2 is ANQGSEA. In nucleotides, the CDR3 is TGCAGCGCCGGGCAAGCAGGGCCCCTCTCTGGAAACACCATATATTTT. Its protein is CSAGQAGPLSGNTIYF.